This TCR beta chain was observed in a study of blood T cell repertoires in COVID-19 (dated by TCRdb to about 2020). About the full investigation: Samples covering the acute and convalescent phases of COVID-19 were provided by collaborators in the United States, Italy and Spain. The material from the prospective study consisted of cDNA or gDNA derived from T cells, B-cell-depleted T cells, or PBMCs. Subjects who had been exposed to COVID-19, were actively infected with it, or had recovered from it provided the deeply sampled blood TCRbeta repertoires that made up the dataset. The repertoires were released in a freely available public database intended as a resource for research on the immune response to SARS-CoV-2. Samples were obtained from the ongoing ImmuneRACE study (first 160 participants) and from 1,254 subjects provided by 6 global collaborators. Sample metadata almost always included a de-identified subject ID, COVID-19 status, age in years and sex. Where available, HLA class I and class II types were taken from metadata supplied by the sample provider and were not determined by assay-based typing.

The collaborating institutions used their own protocols to collect whole blood in K2EDTA tubes. For TCRbeta analysis, collaborator samples were shipped as frozen whole blood, as isolated PBMCs, or as DNA extracted from either sample type. Results the study describes overall, beyond this receptor: The quantity of clinical and demographic metadata differed by source and by participant and was supplied without curation.

From a lookup of the germline V gene, CDR1 and CDR2 are MNHEY and SVGAGI. There are 15 amino acids in the CDR3, from cysteine to phenylalanine inclusive. CDR3 DNA is the only sequence kept; it has 45 bases, read in frame from the first base. The germline V end is reduced by 6 bases and the J end by 5 bases; junction bases left unmatched: 9. TCRbeta CDR3 regions were amplified from genomic DNA using the immunoSEQ Assay, a bias-controlled multiplex PCR. Processing in the source paper ran as follows. The number of nucleated cells in each sample was estimated from the amplification of reference gene primers within the assay. To quantify the absolute abundance of each unique TCRbeta CDR3 rearrangement, sequence reads were collapsed and filtered. Productive Simpson clonality was computed per sample as the square root of Simpson's diversity index over productive rearrangements. TCRdb obtained this table from immuneACCESS and retained in-frame rearrangements with V and J assigned. These tables miss some clones; where compared with another copy, unresolved V genes account for less than half of the shortfall, and the remainder is unexplained. D and trimming come from the DNA, and the V and J calls and clone size come from that table. Present in this sample are about 14,000 clones, roughly nine tenths of which were seen just once. The ten largest clones represent 15% to 20% of the sample.

A word on this clone: Its antigen is still unknown. Within one base of it there is no much larger clone, and no base qualities were kept.

This receptor was obtained from a human donor with active COVID-19. The donor label of this sample is uncertain. The sequenced material came from peripheral blood. The rearranged chain carries TRBV6-5 and TRBJ2-3; 9 bases in the junction line up with TRBD2. The CDR3 protein sequence reads: CASSLAGDGGDTQYF. In nucleotide form, the sequence is TGTGCCAGCAGCTTAGCGGGGGACGGGGGAGATACGCAGTATTTT.